This is a list of T cell receptor beta chains from one sample in a study of blood T cells in healthy people across ages. TCRdb re-called the 5' RACE reads through MiXCR, storing one row per CDR3 protein. The sample has 550,000 to 800,000 distinct CDR3 sequences; roughly 21% are singletons. The sequenced sample consisted of blood. These receptors came from a man between 65 and 79 years old in good health. CDR3s include the opening cysteine and the closing phenylalanine or tryptophan. Each record gives: clone size, J gene, D gene, V gene, CDR3 length, CDR3 DNA, CDR3 protein. A D gene is named only where the DNA matches it firmly. Only some rows state a clone size, as once, few, many or a class for expanded clones.

>few|TRBJ2-2|TRBD2|TRBV24-1|14
TGTGCCACCTCGGCTAGCGGGAGTGCCGGGGAGCTGTTTTTT
CATSASGSAGELFF
>NA|TRBJ2-3|NA|TRBV12-3/TRBV12-4|16
TGTGCCAGCAGGCCATGGGGCAGGGACGGCACAGATACGCAGTATTTT
CASRPWGRDGTDTQYF
>NA|TRBJ1-1|TRBD1|TRBV2|16
TGTGCCAGCAGTTATACAGGGGGCGGGATGAACACTGAAGCTTTCTTT
CASSYTGGGMNTEAFF
>NA|TRBJ2-3|NA|TRBV5-1|15
TGCGCCAGCAACCCCGGAGTGGGAGTTACAGATACGCAGTATTTT
CASNPGVGVTDTQYF
>NA|TRBJ2-7|NA|TRBV5-1|15
TGCGCCAGCAGCGAGTCCGGACTCACCGGGTACGAGCAGTACTTC
CASSESGLTGYEQYF
>few|TRBJ2-2|TRBD2|TRBV5-1|15
TGCGCCAGCAGCCAGCGGGACTCCAACACCGGGGAGCTGTTTTTT
CASSQRDSNTGELFF
>NA|TRBJ2-3|TRBD1|TRBV7-9|14
TGTGCCAGCAGCTCCCCGGACAGGGGGGCTACGCAGTATTTT
CASSSPDRGATQYF
>few|TRBJ2-1|TRBD1|TRBV30|12
TGTGCCTGGAGCGATACAGGGGTCGAGCAGTTCTTC
CAWSDTGVEQFF
>few|TRBJ2-2|NA|TRBV9|15
TGTGCCAGCAGCCCCGAGGCGGGGAGGACCGGGGAGCTGTTTTTT
CASSPEAGRTGELFF
>few|TRBJ2-3|NA|TRBV18|15
TGTGCCAGCGGGAAAGAGGTCATCAACACAGATACGCAGTATTTT
CASGKEVINTDTQYF
>NA|TRBJ2-1|TRBD2|TRBV20-1|15
TGCAGTGCTGGTACCGGGACTAGCGCCCACAATGAGCAGTTCTTC
CSAGTGTSAHNEQFF
>NA|TRBJ2-7|TRBD2|TRBV5-4|14
TGTGCCAGCAGCACGGCGGGAGACTCCTACGAGCAGTACTTC
CASSTAGDSYEQYF
>NA|TRBJ1-4|TRBD1|TRBV28|18
TGTGCCAGCAAACCAACCGGGACAGGGGGTACAACTAATGAAAAACTGTTTTTT
CASKPTGTGGTTNEKLFF